This T cell receptor (beta chain) is from a study of regulatory T cells in long-lasting Graves disease. Time point described: persistent/refractory GD, antithyroid drugs over 5 years with positive TRAb. Extracted PBMC RNA gave rise to the TCR library. The V end lost 3 bases, the J end lost 0 bases, and 9 bases lay between the germline ends. This CDR3 comprises 16 residues. From germline, CDR1 is MDHEN and CDR2 SYDVKM. Arm-PCR of CDR3 regions and iRepertoire HTBI primers were the basis on which TCR beta libraries were built. Via MiXCR, TCRdb re-called the multiplex PCR reads, giving one row per CDR3 protein. Altogether about 470,000 distinct CDR3 sequences are present, approximately 21% being singletons, with the ten largest covering roughly 7%. This clonotype has ten or more counts.

Sample: peripheral blood mononuclear cells (PBMCs), taken when the disease was refractory, from a patient treated with antithyroid drugs. The V and J genes are TRBV28 and TRBJ1-6; the D is unclear. The source is a female donor with Graves disease. Here the CDR3 reads CASSLDRSSYNSPLHF. CDR3 nucleotides: TGTGCCAGCAGTTTGGACCGTAGCTCCTATAATTCACCCCTCCACTTT.